A single sample gave rise to the 32 T cell receptor beta chains below, sequenced in a study of spatial heterogeneity in lung cancer. No antigen has been identified for these receptors. The sample's time point: sample taken at primary tumor resection. TCRdb fed the 5' RACE reads into MiXCR, producing one record per CDR3 protein. The sample includes 4,000 or so distinct CDR3 sequences, 6.9% seen only once; the top ten take roughly 20%. Findings and caveats of the study: Counts that tracked tumor mutation counts were those of expanded intratumoral alpha and beta TCRs.

The sample in question was lung tumor tissue, obtained at surgery. The receptors originated from a male donor with early-stage non-small cell lung cancer.

There are many counts of this clonotype. This beta chain is an unintended read in a library built for alpha chains; its size means little. The V gene is TRBV6-5, the J gene TRBJ2-3, with D tentatively TRBD1 or TRBD2 (5 bases each). The CDR3 sequence is 15 residues long. From germline, CDR1 is MNHEY and CDR2 SVGAGI. The ends were cut back, 6 bases at V and 0 bases at J, with 13 bases in the middle. CDR3 DNA sequence: TGTGCCAGCAGACTTGGGGGAGCTAGCACAGATACGCAGTATTTT. This sequence encodes CASRLGGASTDTQYF.

For this clonotype: The library was prepared for alpha chains; this beta chain is a stray read, so its frequency means little. V is TRBV20-1 and J is TRBJ2-7, with TRBD2 as a possible D gene (6 bases). CDR1 is DFQATT and CDR2 is SNEGSKA in the germline V gene (reference sequence). This CDR3 is built from 15 residues. The ends were cut back, 5 bases at V and 0 bases at J, with 17 bases in the middle. The CDR3: CSAAMLAAGSYEQYF. In DNA, the CDR3 is TGCAGTGCTGCTATGTTAGCGGCGGGCTCCTACGAGCAGTACTTC.

This clonotype was counted at least ten times. Because this beta chain is a stray read in a library intended to capture alpha chains, its abundance should not be given much weight. V gene TRBV5-1 combines with J gene TRBJ2-6; D not certain. The length of the CDR3 is 15 residues. V lost 0 bases, J lost 0 bases, and 4 bases lay in between. Germline V gene data show CDR1 as SGHRS and CDR2 as YFSETQ. The CDR3: CASSLEGSGANVLTF. CDR3 bases: TGCGCCAGCAGCTTGGAGGGCTCTGGGGCCAACGTCCTGACTTTC.

By frequency in the sample, this clonotype is medium-sized. Because the library targeted alpha chains, this beta chain is an off-target read whose size means little. J is TRBJ2-1 and V is TRBV28, with 12 nucleotides matching TRBD2. The CDR3 is 15 residues long. Trimming cost V 6 bases and J 7 bases; bases outside gene matches: 7. From germline, CDR1 is MDHEN and CDR2 SYDVKM. CDR3 nucleotide sequence: TGTGCCAGCAGGCCTACTAGCGGGGGGCAGAATGAGCAGTTCTTC. Its protein is CASRPTSGGQNEQFF.

This clonotype is deemed medium-sized. This beta chain appears as a stray read in a library generated for alpha chains; its size is not informative. The CDR3 DNA sequence: TGTGCCAGCAGCAAAACGGAAGGGAGGGATGGCTACACCTTC. Encoded protein: CASSKTEGRDGYTF. This rearrangement joins TRBV7-6 to TRBJ1-2; no firm D call. This CDR3 is 14 amino acids long. In germline, CDR1 is SGHVS, CDR2 FNYEAQ. V lost 5 bases, J lost 6 bases, and 16 bases lay in between.

This clonotype is judged medium-sized. The library was designed around alpha chains, so this beta chain is a stray read whose abundance carries little weight. The rearrangement uses TRBV7-3 and TRBJ2-3; 9 bases align to TRBD1. The trim removed 5 bases at V and 3 bases at J, leaving 6 bases unmatched. From germline, CDR1 is SGHTA and CDR2 FQGTGA. The CDR3 consists of 15 residues. The CDR3 DNA follows: TGTGCCAGCAGCCCGGGACAGGGACGGACAGATACGCAGTATTTT. Translation gives CASSPGQGRTDTQYF.

This clonotype was seen at least ten times. This beta chain is off target for a library built for alpha chains, so its abundance means little. This chain uses TRBV12-3 or TRBV12-4 with TRBJ1-1, with TRBD1 as a possible D gene (5 bases). CDR3 size: 13 residues. Trimming left V 3 bases short and J 8 bases short, with 13 bases between. CDR3 nucleotides: TGTGCCAGCAGTTTTAATAATGAGGGGGAAGCTTTCTTT. This sequence encodes CASSFNNEGEAFF.

This clonotype was observed at least ten times. This beta chain lies outside the target of a library built for alpha chains; its clone size means little. The V call is TRBV30, the J call TRBJ2-1; TRBD2 matches at 8 bases. V trimming: 3 bases; J trimming: 9 bases; junction bases outside the gene matches: 7. This CDR3 region has 13 residues. From germline, CDR1 is GTSNPN and CDR2 SVGIG (reference sequence). CDR3 loop: CAWRGPSGGEQFF. The CDR3 region has the DNA TGTGCCTGGAGAGGACCAAGCGGGGGTGAGCAGTTCTTC.

This clonotype showed up just a few times. The library was designed around alpha chains, so this beta chain is a stray read whose abundance carries little weight. The gene calls are TRBV5-6 and TRBJ2-5, with TRBD2 matching over 10 bases. After removal of 0 bases from V and 4 bases from J, the junction contained 3 bases not matched to a gene. Germline V gene data show CDR1 as SGHDT and CDR2 as YYEEEE. The CDR3 extends over 15 amino acids. The CDR3: CASSLAAGGRETQYF. The CDR3 DNA sequence: TGTGCCAGCAGCTTGGCAGCGGGGGGGCGAGAGACCCAGTACTTC.

This clonotype counts as medium-sized. In a library made to pick up alpha chains, this beta chain is a stray read with a size that means little. This sequence joins TRBV20-1 and TRBJ1-2; D call uncertain. V dropped 0 bases and J dropped 6 bases, with 8 bases sitting between them. The germline V gene encodes CDR1 DFQATT and CDR2 SNEGSKA (reference sequence). CDR3 length: 12 residues. DNA of the CDR3: TGCAGTGCTAGAGATTGGCGCAATGGCTACACCTTC. It encodes CSARDWRNGYTF.

This clonotype ranks as medium-sized. A library made for alpha chains picked up this beta chain off target, so its size means little. V gene TRBV6-5 combines with J gene TRBJ1-1, with D unclear. Germline CDR1 reads MNHEY; CDR2 reads SVGAGI. CDR3 length: 14 amino acids. V was cut by 4 bases and J by 2 bases, with 11 bases left in between. The CDR3 DNA sequence: TGTGCCAGCAGTTGGCGGCAGACCAACACTGAAGCTTTCTTT. Translated: CASSWRQTNTEAFF.

This clonotype is medium-sized within its sample. This beta chain turned up in a library designed for alpha chains; as an off-target read, its abundance says little. CDR3 sequence reads: CSARDRDRLWTGELFF. The DNA for the CDR3 is TGCAGTGCTAGAGATAGGGACAGGCTGTGGACCGGGGAGCTGTTTTTT. The chain links TRBV20-1 to TRBJ2-2, with TRBD1 matching 8 bases. The CDR3 totals 16 residues. V lost 0 bases to trimming and J lost 5 bases; unmatched junction nucleotides: 8. The V gene's germline CDR1 is DFQATT and CDR2 SNEGSKA (reference sequence).

By frequency in the sample, this clonotype is medium-sized. Little can be read into the size of this beta chain, an off-target read in a library designed for alpha chains. This CDR3 reads CAIRPGQGWTGELFF. The DNA of the CDR3 is TGTGCCATCAGGCCGGGACAGGGATGGACCGGGGAGCTGTTTTTT. This chain joins TRBV10-3 and TRBJ2-2; TRBD1 aligns across 9 bases. J was trimmed by 5 bases and V by 6 bases; bases with no gene match: 7. The CDR3 consists of 15 residues. Germline V gene data show CDR1 as ENHRY and CDR2 as SYGVKD.

This clonotype is labeled hyperexpanded. The library was built for alpha chains, so this beta chain is an off-target read and its size means little. CDR3 loop: CAWSAPYEQYV. The CDR3 DNA sequence: TGCGCCTGGAGTGCCCCCTACGAGCAGTACGTC. The V gene is TRBV23-1, the J gene TRBJ2-7; D is unclear. TRBV23-1 counts as an open reading frame of uncertain function. This CDR3 has 11 amino acids. V lost 11 bases, J lost 2 bases, and 10 bases lay in between.

This clonotype is medium-sized in the sample. Being off target in a library aimed at alpha chains, this beta chain has a size of little meaning. The V and J genes are TRBV6-2 or TRBV6-3 and TRBJ2-7; the match to TRBD2 covers 7 bases. Losses at the gene ends were 6 bases for V and 0 bases for J; bases not matched to a gene: 8. The CDR3 consists of 15 residues. Germline CDR1 is MNHEY and CDR2 is SVGEGT. In nucleotides, the CDR3 is TGTGCCAGCAGCACCGGCGGGGGTGGCTCCTACGAGCAGTACTTC. Translated: CASSTGGGGSYEQYF.

A remark on this clonotype: The size of this beta chain means little, since it is a stray read in a library made for alpha chains. The chain has TRBV6-1 and TRBJ2-5, with a tentative D call TRBD2 (6 bases). This CDR3 region has 17 residues. Germline V lookup: CDR1 MNHNS, CDR2 SASEGT. The CDR3 here is CATPASRQRAGETAQYF. The CDR3 region has the DNA TGTGCAACCCCCGCCTCTCGACAGCGGGCTGGGGAAACGGCCCAGTACTTC.

By sample fraction, this clonotype is medium-sized. This beta chain appears as a stray read in a library generated for alpha chains; its size is not informative. The chain is built from TRBV30 and TRBJ1-6; the match to TRBD1 covers 9 bases. J lost 0 bases, V lost 4 bases, and 7 bases had no gene match. Per the germline V gene, CDR1 is GTSNPN and CDR2 is SVGIG (reference sequence). The CDR3 contains 17 residues. The CDR3 DNA is TGTGCCTGGAAAGGACAGGGGATCAGCTCCTATAATTCACCCCTCCACTTT. As protein: CAWKGQGISSYNSPLHF.

Of note for this clonotype: A much larger clonotype is one base distant, so this may be a read error. The size of this beta chain means little, since it is a stray read in a library made for alpha chains. J is TRBJ2-1 and V is TRBV7-4; a possible D gene is TRBD2 (5 bases). Germline CDR1 and CDR2: SGHVT and SQSDAQ. CDR3 size: 12 residues. CDR3 coding DNA: TGTGCCAGCAGCTTTGGAGGCAATGAGCAGCTCTTC. Amino acids: CASSFGGNEQLF.

This clonotype was recorded at least ten times. This beta chain appears as a stray read in a library generated for alpha chains; its size is not informative. V gene TRBV7-2 combines with J gene TRBJ2-3, with D perhaps matching TRBD2 (6 bases). The CDR3 contains 15 residues. V dropped 5 bases and J dropped 5 bases, with 17 bases sitting between them. Germline V lookup: CDR1 SGHTA, CDR2 FQGNSA. CDR3 nucleotide sequence: TGTGCCAGCAGCCCACAGTCCCGAGCGGGAGATACGCAGTATTTT. Its translation is CASSPQSRAGDTQYF.

This clonotype was seen many times. This beta chain was picked up by a library intended for alpha chains and is off target, so its count carries little meaning. The CDR3: CASSRGSGANVLTF. CDR3 in DNA: TGTGCCAGCTCGCGGGGTTCCGGGGCCAACGTCCTGACTTTC. This chain uses TRBV18 with TRBJ2-6; D is perhaps TRBD2 (6 bases). The CDR3 covers 14 residues. V was shortened by 6 bases and J by 4 bases, with 10 bases between the two germline ends. Per germline, CDR1 KGHSH and CDR2 LQKENI. Variable domain in full (rest from reference TRBV18 and TRBJ2-6): NAGVMQNPRHLVRRRGQEARLRCSPMKGHSHVYWYRQLPEEGLKFMVYLQKENIIDESGMPKERFSAEFPKEGPSILRIQQVVRGDSAAYFCASSRGSGANVLTFGAGSRLTVL.

Ten or more counts support this clonotype. This beta chain appears as a stray read in a library generated for alpha chains; its size is not informative. The chain is built from TRBV4-2 and TRBJ1-6, with no clear D. The germline gives CDR1 LGHNA, CDR2 YNFKEQ. Trimming took 1 base from V and 10 from J, leaving 14 bases between them. CDR3 length equals 15 residues. CDR3 sequence (DNA): TGTGCCAGCAGCCAAGGGGAAATCCCTTTGTCACCCCTCCACTTT. This encodes CASSQGEIPLSPLHF.

This clonotype appeared many times. This beta chain is a stray read from a library made for alpha chains; its abundance is not meaningful. The chain links TRBV12-3 or TRBV12-4 to TRBJ2-1; a possible D gene is TRBD2 (6 bases). V was clipped by 0 bases and J by 4 bases, with 10 bases between them. CDR3 size: 15 residues. CDR3 nucleotide sequence: TGTGCCAGCAGTTTAGCACTAGCAGGATACAATGAGCAGTTCTTC. This encodes CASSLALAGYNEQFF.

This clonotype has a count of ten or more. For a library built for alpha chains, this beta chain is a stray read; little rests on its size. The rearrangement links TRBV12-3 or TRBV12-4 to TRBJ2-1, with D possibly being TRBD2 (6 bases). V was clipped by 5 bases and J by 0 bases, with 14 bases between them. The CDR3 is made up of 16 amino acids. CDR3 coding DNA: TGTGCCAGCAGTCCGTGGGACTGGAGCTCCTACAATGAGCAGTTCTTC. Its translation is CASSPWDWSSYNEQFF.

In this sample, this clonotype is medium-sized. This beta chain is an off-target read within a library intended for alpha chains, so its frequency means little. The chain combines TRBV12-1 with TRBJ1-5; the table gives TRBD1 as D, unverified against the DNA. TRBV12-1 is a pseudogene. This CDR3 has 18 amino acids. CDR3 nucleotides: TGTGCCAGCAGCTTCCCTTCGGACAGGTCGAATAGCAATCAGCCCCAGCATTTT. Its protein product is CASSFPSDRSNSNQPQHF.

As regards this clonotype: This beta chain is off target for a library built for alpha chains, so its abundance means little. The DNA for the CDR3 is TGTGCCACCAGTGTATCGGGGCACGAGCAGTTCTTC. The encoded protein is CATSVSGHEQFF. The V gene is TRBV24-1, the J gene TRBJ2-1; D might be TRBD1 or TRBD2, each matching 5 bases. Germline CDR1 KGHDR, CDR2 SFDVKD. With 5 bases removed from V and 10 bases from J, the gap between germline ends came to 11 bases. This CDR3 is built from 12 residues.

This clonotype is deemed medium-sized. This beta chain slipped into a library made for alpha chains as a stray read, so its size is not meaningful. V and J are TRBV6-5 and TRBJ1-2, with TRBD1 matching 7 bases. Trimming at V came to 4 bases and at J to 2 bases, leaving 10 bases not matched to a gene. Germline CDR1 reads MNHEY; CDR2 reads SVGAGI. This CDR3 comprises 16 residues. The CDR3 loop is CASSSNRGPSNYGYTF. DNA for the CDR3: TGTGCCAGCAGTTCGAACAGGGGACCCTCCAACTATGGCTACACCTTC.

Points on this clonotype: Because the library targeted alpha chains, this beta chain is an off-target read whose size means little. This chain links TRBV6-1 with TRBJ1-1, with a weak D call TRBD1 (5 bases). Per germline, CDR1 MNHNS and CDR2 SASEGT. The CDR3 runs 14 residues. The V end lost 5 bases, the J end lost 1 base, and 11 bases lay between the germline ends. CDR3 nucleotides: TGTGCCAGCAGTCCCTGGGGGGAGAACACTGAAGCTTTCTTT. Translated, it gives CASSPWGENTEAFF.

By frequency in the sample, this clonotype is medium-sized. This beta chain is a stray sequence in a library constructed for alpha chains; its clone size is not meaningful. This chain joins TRBV18 and TRBJ2-2, with D uncertain. This CDR3 is 12 amino acids long. Per the germline V gene, CDR1 is KGHSH and CDR2 is LQKENI. Trimming took off 3 bases at V and 3 bases at J, with 2 bases between the two ends. The CDR3 sequence: CASSPDTGELFF. Here the CDR3 DNA reads TGTGCCAGCTCACCGGACACCGGGGAGCTGTTTTTT.

This clonotype is categorized as medium-sized. A library made for alpha chains picked up this beta chain off target, so its size means little. The chain has TRBV18 and TRBJ1-1; D unresolved. Germline-derived CDR1 and CDR2 are KGHSH and LQKENI. With 0 bases removed from V and 5 bases from J, the gap between germline ends came to 13 bases. The CDR3 runs to 15 residues. The CDR3 loop is CASSPPVPEETEAFF. In DNA, the CDR3 is TGTGCCAGCTCACCACCGGTGCCCGAGGAGACTGAAGCTTTCTTT.

Comment on this clonotype: The library was prepared for alpha chains; this beta chain is a stray read, so its frequency means little. V is TRBV10-3 and J is TRBJ2-7, with TRBD2 identical over 8 bases. The CDR3 has 13 residues. Germline assignment: CDR1 ENHRY and CDR2 SYGVKD. V lost 7 bases to trimming and J lost 4 bases; unmatched junction nucleotides: 6. DNA for the CDR3: TGTGCCATCAAACGGGAGGGCCTGTACGAGCAGTACGTC. Translated, it gives CAIKREGLYEQYV.

This clonotype counts as medium-sized (0.01 to 0.1%). This beta chain appears as a stray read in a library generated for alpha chains; its size is not informative. This chain links TRBV4-3 with TRBJ1-6; D not certain. Trimming took off 0 bases at V and 10 bases at J, with 10 bases between the two ends. The CDR3 length is 14 residues. In germline, CDR1 is LGHNA, CDR2 YSLEER. The CDR3 coding sequence is TGCGCCAGCAGCCAAGATGGTATCGCCTCACCCCTCCACTTT. It specifies CASSQDGIASPLHF.

Ten or more counts support this clonotype. With the library built for alpha chains, this beta chain is off target and its frequency is not meaningful. The rearrangement uses TRBV5-1 and TRBJ1-1; weak D call: TRBD1 (5 bases). Germline lookup yields CDR1 SGHRS and CDR2 YFSETQ. Trimming pared 0 bases from V and 10 bases from J, leaving 19 bases between. The CDR3 is 15 residues long. Written as DNA, the CDR3 is TGCGCCAGCAGCTTGGTTGGTTCAGGGCACGCTGGAGCTTTCTTT. Its protein is CASSLVGSGHAGAFF.